A selection of T cell receptor beta chains follows, all from one sample in a study of cytomegalovirus exposure and HLA in healthy donors. Some clones are missing from TCRdb's copy, which holds only in-frame ones; the method was immunoSEQ multiplex PCR. The table lists around 140,000 clones, roughly 90% of them singletons. Sample: PBMCs. The receptors originated from a man aged 18 to 35 in good health and CMV-seropositive. CDR3s include the opening cysteine and the closing phenylalanine or tryptophan. D genes are given only for firm matches. Not every row has a clone size; where given, it reads once, few, many or a size class.

V gene	J gene	D gene	clone size	CDR3 DNA	CDR3 protein
TRBV2	TRBJ2-7	TRBD1	-	TGTGCCAGCAGCAGGGGGCTCAACGAGCAGTACTTC	CASSRGLNEQYF
TRBV5-1	TRBJ2-2	-	-	TGCGCCAGCAGCTTAGGCGGACAGTCCGCCGGGGAGCTGTTTTTT	CASSLGGQSAGELFF
TRBV27	TRBJ2-1	TRBD2	-	TGTGCCAGCAGTTTAGGGGGGGTCCCCTACAATGAGCAGTTCTTC	CASSLGGVPYNEQFF
TRBV18	TRBJ1-2	-	-	TGTGCCAGCTCACCACCGACATACGATGGCTACACCTTC	CASSPPTYDGYTF
TRBV19	TRBJ1-5	-	-	TGTGCCAGTAGTATCCGACGACTGGGGGCCGATCAGCCCCAGCATTTT	CASSIRRLGADQPQHF
TRBV7-8	TRBJ1-5	TRBD1	-	TGTGCCAGCAGTTCCGGACAGGGGGAAAGTCAGCCCCAGCATTTT	CASSSGQGESQPQHF
TRBV28	TRBJ1-5	-	-	TGTGCCAGCAGGTTGGAGGACAGACACAATCAGCCCCAGCATTTT	CASRLEDRHNQPQHF
TRBV7-9	TRBJ1-4	-	-	TGTGCCAGCAGCTTCCTCCAACAGGGCCTTAATGAAAAACTGTTTTTT	CASSFLQQGLNEKLFF
TRBV5-1	TRBJ1-2	-	-	TGCGCCAGCAGGAAGGAACAGGAATTGGTAGGTGATGGCTACACCTTC	CASRKEQELVGDGYTF
TRBV30	TRBJ2-7	-	-	TGTGCCTGGCGGTCCCCCTACGAGCAGTACTTC	CAWRSPYEQYF
TRBV18	TRBJ1-1	-	-	TGTGCCAGCTCACCTCAATCAGGAAACACTGAAGCTTTCTTT	CASSPQSGNTEAFF
TRBV18	TRBJ2-5	-	-	TGTGCCAGCTCACCAAGAGGGCTCCAAGAGACCCAGTACTTC	CASSPRGLQETQYF
TRBV27	TRBJ1-2	TRBD1	-	TGTGCCAGCAGTCCATGGACAGGGCACTATGGCTACACCTTC	CASSPWTGHYGYTF
TRBV4-1	TRBJ1-1	TRBD1	-	TGCGCCAGCAGCCAAGGAATAACAGGGGGCATGAGTACTGAAGCTTTCTTT	CASSQGITGGMSTEAFF
TRBV13	TRBJ2-7	TRBD1	few	TGTGCCAGCAGCTTCGGGACAGGGGGTTCCGAGCAGTACTTC	CASSFGTGGSEQYF
TRBV21-1	TRBJ2-1	-	-	TGTGCCAGCAGCGGGCCGGACAGGGGTTCCTACAATGAGCAGTTCTTC	CASSGPDRGSYNEQFF
TRBV6-4	TRBJ2-1	-	-	TGTGCCAGCAGTCTTTACGAAGGGGTTAATGAGCAGTTCTTC	CASSLYEGVNEQFF
TRBV7-9	TRBJ2-7	TRBD1	-	TGTGCCAGCAGCGTACTCGGGACAGGGAACCACGAGCAGTACTTC	CASSVLGTGNHEQYF
TRBV27	TRBJ1-2	-	-	TGTGCCAGCAAAACTTCAGGGTTATATGGCTACACCTTC	CASKTSGLYGYTF
TRBV19	TRBJ1-1	TRBD1	-	TGTGCCAGTAGGACGCTGACAGGGGAGAGAGGGGCTTTCTTT	CASRTLTGERGAFF
TRBV7-6	TRBJ1-1	-	once	TGTGCCAGCAGCTTATCGTCCGTTAGGAGTGCTTTCTTT	CASSLSSVRSAFF
TRBV4-1	TRBJ2-7	TRBD1	-	TGCGCCAGCAGCCAAGCCGGGACAGTCTACGAGCAGTACTTC	CASSQAGTVYEQYF
TRBV4-1	TRBJ2-1	-	-	TGCGCCAGCAGCGAAACCACGAGCTCCTACAATGAGCAGTTCTTC	CASSETTSSYNEQFF
TRBV5-8	TRBJ1-6	-	-	TGTGCCAGCAGCCCCTTTCGGACTGGGGATTCACCCCTCCACTTT	CASSPFRTGDSPLHF
TRBV6-5	TRBJ1-2	-	-	TGTGCCAGCAGCAATACCGGGAGTGGCTACACCTTC	CASSNTGSGYTF
TRBV4-1	TRBJ2-7	-	-	TGCGCCAGCAGCCAATCACTAGCCGACCTACCCTACGAGCAGTACTTC	CASSQSLADLPYEQYF
TRBV5-1	TRBJ2-1	TRBD2	-	TGCGCCAGCAGCTTGGGACTAGCGGGTTCCTACAATGAGCAGTTCTTC	CASSLGLAGSYNEQFF
TRBV4-2	TRBJ1-1	-	-	TGTGCCAGCAGCCCTATCCCTTTGACAGCAGAGCACTTGAACACTGAAGCTTTCTTT	CASSPIPLTAEHLNTEAFF
TRBV19	TRBJ2-7	-	-	TGTGCCAGTAGTGATAGCGGTCTTAGCCCCTACGAGCAGTACTTC	CASSDSGLSPYEQYF
TRBV5-4	TRBJ2-5	TRBD1	-	TGTGCCAGCAGCTTACAGGGGGGACAAGAGACCCAGTACTTC	CASSLQGGQETQYF
TRBV19	TRBJ2-5	TRBD1	-	TGTGCCAGTAGACATCCGGGACAGGGGGATCAGACCCAGTACTTC	CASRHPGQGDQTQYF
TRBV5-4	TRBJ2-1	TRBD2	-	TGTGCCAGCAGCCTGACTAGCGGGACTTACAATGAGCAGTTCTTC	CASSLTSGTYNEQFF
TRBV27	TRBJ1-2	TRBD1	-	TGTGCCAGCAGTTTATTTGTTTCGGACAGGGTCCATGGCTACACCTTC	CASSLFVSDRVHGYTF
TRBV11-2	TRBJ2-1	-	-	TGTGCCAGCAGCTTAGGGTTTTCTAGCGACAATGAGCAGTTCTTC	CASSLGFSSDNEQFF
TRBV5-1	TRBJ1-1	-	-	TGCGCCAGCAGCTTGGTTGGAGTGATGAACACTGAAGCTTTCTTT	CASSLVGVMNTEAFF
TRBV28	TRBJ2-1	-	-	TGTGCCAGCAGTTTACCCGGACGGGAGTGGAATGAGCAGTTCTTC	CASSLPGREWNEQFF
TRBV30	TRBJ1-2	-	once	TGTGCCTGGAGTCGCCAGGGAGGCTATGGCTACACCTTC	CAWSRQGGYGYTF
TRBV11-2	TRBJ1-6	-	-	TGTGCCAGCAGCTTAGACGGGACACGGAGTTCACCCCTCCACTTT	CASSLDGTRSSPLHF
TRBV2	TRBJ2-5	-	-	TGTGCCAGCAGTGCCGGGGAGACCCAGTACTTC	CASSAGETQYF
TRBV14	TRBJ1-2	TRBD1	-	TGTGCCAGCAGCGTTCAGGGGGTCGGCTATGGCTACACCTTC	CASSVQGVGYGYTF
TRBV6-5	TRBJ2-7	-	-	TGTGCCAGCAGTTACGCCCCCACATTCTCCTACGAGCAGTACTTC	CASSYAPTFSYEQYF
TRBV2	TRBJ1-1	TRBD1	once	TGTGCCATCCGGGACAGGGAAAACACTGAAGCTTTCTTT	CAIRDRENTEAFF
TRBV20-1	TRBJ2-7	-	once	TGCAGTGCTAGAGAGGACGGAGGGCAGTACTTC	CSAREDGGQYF
TRBV5-4	TRBJ2-5	TRBD1	-	TGTGCCAGCAGCACGGACAGGGCAGAGACCCAGTACTTC	CASSTDRAETQYF
TRBV7-8	TRBJ2-2	-	once	TGTGCCAGCAGCTCGGAGGGCCCCGGGGAGCTGTTTTTT	CASSSEGPGELFF
TRBV19	TRBJ2-7	TRBD1	-	TGTGCCAGTAGTCCCGGGGACAGGGCCTACGAGCAGTACTTC	CASSPGDRAYEQYF
TRBV2	TRBJ1-5	-	-	TGTGCCAGCAGGGAACAGGGAGGTCAGCCCCAGCATTTT	CASREQGGQPQHF
TRBV6-6	TRBJ2-7	TRBD2	-	TGTGCCAGCAGGAGAGCGGGGGGCAGAAACGAGCAGTACTTC	CASRRAGGRNEQYF